This T cell receptor beta chain is from a study of blood T cell repertoires in COVID-19. Study overall: The analysed material was cDNA or gDNA that came from T cells, B-cell-depleted T cells, or PBMCs.

The CDR3 is made up of 16 amino acids. Germline CDR1 and CDR2: SGHTA and FQGTGA. V lost 0 bases to trimming and J lost 5 bases; unmatched junction nucleotides: 4. TCRdb's table, derived via immunoSEQ multiplex PCR, lists solely in-frame clones and lacks some. Among 150,000 to 190,000 clones, about 88% were seen once, and the ten largest hold 8% to 9%. In its sample, this clone was seen a few times. This receptor was taken from a woman aged 55 to 70 with COVID-19, enrolled during active disease. The specimen was peripheral blood. The genes are TRBV7-3 and TRBJ2-7; 13 positions agree with TRBD2. The chain's CDR3 is CASSLTGLAGDNEQYF. CDR3 sequence (DNA): TGTGCCAGCAGCTTAACCGGACTAGCGGGAGACAACGAGCAGTACTTC.